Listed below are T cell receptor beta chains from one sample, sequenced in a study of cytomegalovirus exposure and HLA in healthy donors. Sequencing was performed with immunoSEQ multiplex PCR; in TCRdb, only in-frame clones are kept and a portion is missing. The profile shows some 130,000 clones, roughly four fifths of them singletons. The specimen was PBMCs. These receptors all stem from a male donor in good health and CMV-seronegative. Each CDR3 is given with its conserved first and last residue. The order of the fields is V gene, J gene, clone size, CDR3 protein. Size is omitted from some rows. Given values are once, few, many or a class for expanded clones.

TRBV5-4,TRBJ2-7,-,CASSLAGQSSSYEQYF
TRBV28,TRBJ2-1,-,CASSLPSGSGTEQFF
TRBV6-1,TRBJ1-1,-,CASSNKQGFTEAFF
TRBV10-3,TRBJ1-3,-,CAISAPHRNSPGNTIYF
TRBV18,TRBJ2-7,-,CASSLGTSVDEQYF
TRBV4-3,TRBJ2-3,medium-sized,CASSQDRGQGADTQYF
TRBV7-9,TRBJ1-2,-,CASSRWTGHSLYGYTF
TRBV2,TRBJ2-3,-,CASEGKREEDTQYF
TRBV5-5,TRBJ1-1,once,CASSAGNTEAFF
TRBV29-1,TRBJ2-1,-,CSVSDYSGTGLWGDYNEQFF
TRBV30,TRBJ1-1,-,CAWRGLTASATEAFF
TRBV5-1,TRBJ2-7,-,CASSSSRWVRYEQYF
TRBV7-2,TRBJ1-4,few,CASSLGWRGGEKLFF
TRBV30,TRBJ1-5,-,CAWGPGGRQPQHF
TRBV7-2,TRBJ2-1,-,CASSKGGLSSGNEQFF
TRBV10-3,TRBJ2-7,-,CAISEWGTGVPYEQYF
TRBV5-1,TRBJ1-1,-,CASSFGDRAGETEAFF
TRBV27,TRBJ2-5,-,CASSLRGETQYF
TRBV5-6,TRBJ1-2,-,CASSLPSGRVYGYTF
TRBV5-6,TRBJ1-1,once,CASSSQSVNTEAFF
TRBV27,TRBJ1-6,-,CASSLSVTGGSISPLHF
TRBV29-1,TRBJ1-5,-,CSVGQGGDQPQHF
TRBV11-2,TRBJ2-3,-,CASSEYTGASTDTQYF
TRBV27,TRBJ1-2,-,CASRVGGANYGYTF